This T cell receptor (beta chain) was obtained from a study of patients and donors after allogeneic stem cell transplantation (dated by TCRdb to about 2020). This clonotype showed up many times. The antigen this receptor binds is unknown. Base-call qualities are not available, and no considerably larger clone is one nucleotide away. Libraries were made using RT-PCR. The listed sequencing device is NextSeq 550. TCRdb trimmed public reads at Q25 via fastp, called clones via MiXCR and kept in-frame beta chains. Rows merge per CDR3 protein into single entries with the most common DNA and genes. The sample includes 400,000 to 450,000 distinct CDR3 sequences, with approximately 16% observed a single time. Clones ranked in the top ten supply 6.5% to 7.5% of the sample. This TCR was sampled from a human donor who was either an allogeneic HSCT recipient or a stem cell or donor lymphocyte infusion donor (not recorded which). It is not recorded whose cells these are; they may come from a transplant donor. The sequencing input was blood, either unsorted or a sorted T cell fraction (not recorded which).

CDR3 protein: CASATPRGSNTEAFF. The nucleotide sequence reads TGTGCCAGCGCCACCCCGAGGGGAAGTAACACTGAAGCTTTCTTT. Recombination connected TRBV12-3 or TRBV12-4 to TRBJ1-1; perhaps TRBD1 is the D gene, with 5 bases matching. V and J are truncated by 8 bases and 2 bases respectively, leaving an intervening sequence of 18 bases. Counted from cysteine to phenylalanine, this CDR3 has 15 amino acids. The CDR3 DNA has 45 bases and is translated from base 1.